The 30 T cell receptor beta chains listed next were all sequenced from one sample in a study of graft-versus-host responses after intestinal transplantation. The table came from immunoSEQ multiplex PCR; TCRdb's copy has only in-frame clones and leaves some out. There are 100,000 to 120,000 clones in the sample; roughly 95% occur only once, and 0.45% to 0.65% lies in the top ten. No antigens are known for them. The source material was unstimulated CD8+ T cells sorted from spleen or lymph node cells, sampled before intestinal transplant. The source is a human donor who received an intestinal transplant.

The chain has TRBV6-5 and TRBJ1-1, with 12 bases fitting TRBD1. Trimming removed 8 bases from V and 2 bases from J; junction bases left unmatched: 6. CDR1 MNHEY and CDR2 SVGAGI come from the germline V gene. There are 15 residues in the CDR3. Here the CDR3 DNA reads TGTGCCAGCTCACGGGACAGGGGGCGAAACACTGAAGCTTTCTTT. Translating it yields CASSRDRGRNTEAFF.

V is TRBV7-2 and J is TRBJ2-1, with D tentatively TRBD1 or TRBD2 (5 bases each). Trimming removed 7 bases from V and 3 bases from J, with 16 bases in between. This CDR3 contains 15 residues. Per germline, CDR1 SGHTA and CDR2 FQGNSA. Here the CDR3 DNA reads TGTGCCAGCACCGTCGATTGGGGGATCTACAATGAGCAGTTCTTC. Amino acids: CASTVDWGIYNEQFF.

This chain uses TRBV27 with TRBJ1-2, with TRBD1 matching 11 bases. Germline CDR1 MNHEY, CDR2 SMNVEV (reference sequence). This CDR3 is 14 amino acids long. Trimming cost V 6 bases and J 7 bases; bases outside gene matches: 7. Here the CDR3 DNA reads TGTGCCAGCAGCCCGAAGGGACAGGGGGGTGGCTACACCTTC. Translating gives CASSPKGQGGGYTF.

The CDR3: CASSASGGTYNEQFF. The CDR3, as DNA: TGTGCCAGCAGTGCTTCCGGGGGCACCTACAATGAGCAGTTCTTC. This chain joins TRBV6-1 and TRBJ2-1, with D possibly called TRBD1 or TRBD2 (6 bases each). Germline V gene lookup returns CDR1 MNHNS and CDR2 SASEGT. Trimming took 4 bases from V and 2 from J, leaving 12 bases between them. The CDR3 totals 15 residues.

CDR3 DNA sequence: TGTGCCAGCAGTTACTCGAACGGGATGACAGATACGCAGTATTTT. Translation: CASSYSNGMTDTQYF. The gene calls are TRBV6-5 and TRBJ2-3, with D maybe TRBD2 (5 bases). Germline V CDR1 and CDR2: MNHEY, SVGAGI. The V end was cut by 0 bases, the J end by 3 bases, with 10 bases between. This CDR3 comprises 15 residues.

V usage is TRBV11-1 and J usage is TRBJ2-1, with a tentative D call TRBD1 (6 bases). Per the germline V gene, CDR1 is SGHAT and CDR2 is FQDESV (reference sequence). The CDR3 extends over 16 amino acids. V was shortened by 5 bases and J by 3 bases, with 17 bases between the two germline ends. CDR3: CASSPSRDTIYNEQFF. CDR3 coding DNA: TGTGCCAGCAGCCCCTCCCGGGACACAATCTACAATGAGCAGTTCTTC.

This clone was detected only once. The V and J genes are TRBV27 and TRBJ1-5; 7 bases are shared with TRBD1. This CDR3 comprises 14 residues. V lost 3 bases to trimming and J lost 7 bases; unmatched junction nucleotides: 6. Germline loops: CDR1 MNHEY, CDR2 SMNVEV (reference sequence). The DNA of the CDR3 is TGTGCCAGCAGTTTTTCCGGGACAGAGCAGCCCCAGCATTTT. As protein: CASSFSGTEQPQHF.

This sequence joins TRBV28 and TRBJ2-1; TRBD1 aligns across 7 bases. The CDR3 covers 12 residues. Germline loops: CDR1 MDHEN, CDR2 SYDVKM. The ends lost 7 bases at V and 11 bases at J; junction bases unmatched: 8. As DNA, the CDR3 is TGTGCCAGCATGTACGGGACAGATAAGCAGTTCTTC. Its protein is CASMYGTDKQFF.

The J gene is TRBJ1-1, the V gene TRBV7-6; perhaps TRBD1 as D (6 bases). The V and J ends lost 4 bases and 3 bases respectively, with 9 bases between them. Germline loops: CDR1 SGHVS, CDR2 FNYEAQ. The length of the CDR3 is 13 residues. Here the CDR3 DNA reads TGTGCCAGCAGCTCAGGGGAAGACACTGAAGCTTTCTTT. Residues: CASSSGEDTEAFF.

The genes are TRBV14 and TRBJ2-4; either TRBD1 or TRBD2 may supply D (6 bases each). Trimming left V 4 bases short and J 5 bases short, with 18 bases between. CDR3 length: 16 residues. Germline values: CDR1 SGHDN, CDR2 FVKESK. The CDR3 DNA reads as TGTGCCAGCAGCCGAGGGGGAGGTGGGCTCGAAAACATTCAGTACTTC. Translation: CASSRGGGGLENIQYF. Using reference TRBV14 and TRBJ2-4 for the parts outside the CDR3, the full variable domain is EAGVTQFPSHSVIEKGQTVTLRCDPISGHDNLYWYRRVMGKEIKFLLHFVKESKQDESGMPNNRFLAERTGGTYSTLKVQPAELEDSGVYFCASSRGGGGLENIQYFGAGTRLSVL.

The CDR3 DNA sequence: TGCAGCGTTGAAGAACCCGGCGGCGGCTACACCTTC. Protein sequence: CSVEEPGGGYTF. J is TRBJ1-2 and V is TRBV29-1; D gene uncertain. V lost 0 bases and J 8 bases, leaving 10 bases between the germline ends. The CDR3 extends over 12 amino acids. Germline-derived CDR1 and CDR2 are SQVTM and ANQGSEA.

The CDR3 sequence is CASSQGHEQYF. CDR3 DNA: TGTGCCAGCAGCCAAGGGCACGAGCAGTACTTC. The chain joins TRBV14 to TRBJ2-7; the D is unclear. The V end lost 1 base, the J end lost 5 bases, and 3 bases lay between the germline ends. The CDR3 covers 11 residues. Germline loops: CDR1 SGHDN, CDR2 FVKESK.

The chain links TRBV29-1 to TRBJ2-1; 11 bases are shared with TRBD2. V dropped 4 bases and J dropped 5; count of bases not matched to a gene: 1. Germline loops: CDR1 SQVTM, CDR2 ANQGSEA. The CDR3 is 13 residues long. The DNA of the CDR3 is TGCAGCGTTGTGACTAGCGGGAACAATGAGCAGTTCTTC. Protein sequence: CSVVTSGNNEQFF.

The J gene is TRBJ2-5, the V gene TRBV21-1; TRBD2 was called by the table and not checked on the DNA. The tail of the sequence fits TRBJ2-7 better, so the J call may be wrong. TRBV21-1 is marked as a pseudogene. This CDR3 is built from 16 residues. CDR3 DNA sequence: TGTGCCAACCATTTCATGGGGCGGGATACACACTACGAGCAGTACTTC. This gives the protein CANHFMGRDTHYEQYF.

Only a few counts were recorded for this clone. The V and J genes are TRBV9 and TRBJ2-2, with TRBD2 matching 14 bases. V dropped 3 bases and J dropped 4; count of bases not matched to a gene: 5. The CDR3 contains 17 residues. In germline, CDR1 is SGDLS, CDR2 YYNGEE. As DNA, the CDR3 is TGTGCCAGCAGCGACGGGACTAGCGGGAGAGGCACCGGGGAGCTGTTTTTT. This encodes CASSDGTSGRGTGELFF.

The rearrangement uses TRBV9 and TRBJ2-3; D not certain. Germline V lookup: CDR1 SGDLS, CDR2 YYNGEE. V was cut by 0 bases and J by 2 bases, with 10 bases left in between. This CDR3 is built from 15 residues. The CDR3 region has the DNA TGTGCCAGCAGCGTAGCCGGTGGAAACACAGATACGCAGTATTTT. Residues: CASSVAGGNTDTQYF.

V usage is TRBV5-8 and J usage is TRBJ1-1; no reliable D call. The CDR3 spans 16 residues. Trimming left V 0 bases short and J 0 bases short, with 12 bases between. Germline CDR1 and CDR2: SGHTS and YDEGEE. The CDR3 reads CASSLVPAVMNTEAFF. CDR3 nucleotide sequence: TGTGCCAGCAGCTTGGTTCCCGCGGTGATGAACACTGAAGCTTTCTTT.

The genes are TRBV29-1 and TRBJ1-2, with D unclear. Germline V gene sequence: CDR1 SQVTM, CDR2 ANQGSEA. CDR3 size: 12 residues. The V and J ends lost 2 bases and 3 bases respectively, with 7 bases between them. CDR3 DNA: TGCAGCGTTGAACCCGCCTACTATGGCTACACCTTC. Its protein product is CSVEPAYYGYTF.

This clone was recorded once. The chain carries TRBV19 and TRBJ2-1; weak D call: TRBD1 (7 bases). V was trimmed by 9 bases and J by 7 bases, leaving 19 bases between them. Germline V gene sequence: CDR1 LNHDA, CDR2 SQIVND (reference sequence). CDR3 length: 14 residues. The CDR3 sequence: CASASGGPVNEQFF. DNA of the CDR3: TGTGCCAGCGCCTCAGGGGGGCCGGTGAATGAGCAGTTCTTC. The variable domain in full, completed from reference TRBV19 and TRBJ2-1, reads DGGITQSPKYLFRKEGQNVTLSCEQNLNHDAMYWYRQDPGQGLRLIYYSQIVNDFQKGDIAEGYSVSREKKESFPLTVTSAQKNPTAFYLCASASGGPVNEQFFGPGTRLTVL.

This rearrangement joins TRBV5-1 to TRBJ2-1; tentatively, D is TRBD2 (6 bases). This CDR3 contains 17 residues. Between the trimmed V and J ends, which lost 0 bases and 8 bases, there was a span of 21 bases. In germline, CDR1 is SGHRS, CDR2 YFSETQ. Here the CDR3 reads CASSLEGRSGRTDEQFF. The DNA of the CDR3 is TGCGCCAGCAGCTTGGAGGGTAGATCCGGGAGAACGGATGAGCAGTTCTTC.

This chain uses TRBV5-1 with TRBJ2-1; the D is unclear. This CDR3 has 13 residues. Trimming took 1 base from V and 6 from J, leaving 8 bases between them. Germline V gene sequence: CDR1 SGHRS, CDR2 YFSETQ. CDR3 in DNA: TGCGCCAGCAGCTTGTCGTGGGGCAATGAGCAGTTCTTC. It is translated as CASSLSWGNEQFF.

The V call is TRBV27, the J call TRBJ2-6, with a possible D match to TRBD1 (5 bases). The germline CDR1 and CDR2 sequences are MNHEY and SMNVEV (reference sequence). The CDR3 extends over 19 amino acids. V was pared by 7 bases and J by 0 bases, with 22 bases between. CDR3 in amino acids: CASKPLLTDLVSGANVLTF. The CDR3 coding sequence is TGTGCCAGCAAGCCCCTCTTGACAGATCTAGTCTCTGGGGCCAACGTCCTGACTTTC.

This rearrangement joins TRBV7-6 to TRBJ2-3; 14 bases map to TRBD2. In germline, CDR1 is SGHVS, CDR2 FNYEAQ. Trimming cost V 2 bases and J 3 bases; bases outside gene matches: 1. CDR3 length: 16 residues. Here the CDR3 DNA reads TGTGCCAGCAGCTTATGGACTAGCGGGGGGACAGATACGCAGTATTTT. Translated, it gives CASSLWTSGGTDTQYF.

This chain's CDR3 is CASRGTSGRGEQFF. The CDR3 DNA follows: TGTGCCAGCAGGGGGACTAGTGGTAGAGGTGAGCAGTTCTTC. The V gene is TRBV2, the J gene TRBJ2-1; TRBD2 aligns across 8 bases. Germline lookup yields CDR1 SNHLY and CDR2 FYNNEI. The CDR3 totals 14 residues. V lost 6 bases, J lost 9 bases, and 10 bases stayed unmatched.

The rearrangement links TRBV6-5 to TRBJ2-5; TRBD1 is a possible D gene (5 bases). The germline gives CDR1 MNHEY, CDR2 SVGAGI. Trimming removed 6 bases at V and 3 bases at J, with 17 bases between. This CDR3 is 15 amino acids long. The CDR3 is CASSPTVGREETQYF. The CDR3 DNA reads as TGTGCCAGCAGCCCCACCGTGGGGCGAGAAGAGACCCAGTACTTC.

V gene TRBV9 combines with J gene TRBJ2-3; no definite D call. There are 16 residues in the CDR3. The V and J ends lost 2 bases and 0 bases respectively, with 13 bases between them. CDR1 is SGDLS, CDR2 YYNGEE, per germline. The CDR3 coding sequence is TGTGCCAGCAGCGTGGGTAGGAAAGCTAGCACAGATACGCAGTATTTT. This translates into CASSVGRKASTDTQYF.

The rearrangement uses TRBV7-9 and TRBJ2-2; tentatively, D is TRBD1 (6 bases). This CDR3 has 14 residues. Germline CDR1 SEHNR, CDR2 FQNEAQ (reference sequence). Trimming took 11 bases from V and 3 from J, leaving 16 bases between them. The CDR3 spells CASAGDTYTGELFF. Here the CDR3 DNA reads TGTGCCTCAGCAGGGGACACATACACCGGGGAGCTGTTTTTT.

The V gene is TRBV7-2, the J gene TRBJ1-1; 8 positions agree with TRBD1. Germline CDR1 reads SGHTA; CDR2 reads FQGNSA. CDR3 length equals 13 residues. Trimming cost V 5 bases and J 4 bases; bases outside gene matches: 3. The CDR3 DNA reads TGTGCCAGCAGCCTCGGACAGGGCACTGAAGCTTTCTTT. Its protein is CASSLGQGTEAFF.

The chain is built from TRBV6-6 and TRBJ2-1; the match to TRBD2 covers 14 bases. This CDR3 has 16 residues. The germline V gene encodes CDR1 MNHNY and CDR2 SVGAGI (reference sequence). V lost 7 bases to trimming and J lost 8 bases; unmatched junction nucleotides: 10. The CDR3 DNA is TGTGCCAGCACCGCGGGACTAGCGGGAGTTTGGGATGAGCAGTTCTTC. Translating gives CASTAGLAGVWDEQFF.

The rearrangement links TRBV28 to TRBJ2-2; 9 nucleotides agree with TRBD2. CDR1 is MDHEN and CDR2 is SYDVKM in the germline V gene. J gave up 2 bases and V 7 bases, and 5 bases lay outside the gene matches. The CDR3 runs to 15 residues. The CDR3 bases are TGTGCCAGCATCGTTAGCGGGAGCAACACCGGGGAGCTGTTTTTT. Translating it yields CASIVSGSNTGELFF.